Included here is one T cell receptor (beta chain) sequence, with context. What it recognizes is unknown. These data originate in a study of OX40 agonist ivuxolimab in advanced cancers. Clones were sequenced by immunoSEQ multiplex PCR, and TCRdb holds only the in-frame ones, with some missing. Of some 18,000 clones listed, about 71% are singletons. Germline CDR1 and CDR2: MNHEY and SMNVEV (reference sequence). The V gene lost 6 bases and the J gene lost 1 base, with 8 bases spanning the gap. CDR3 length equals 13 residues. Findings of the study overall: Clonal expansion from baseline to week 6 occurred in both CD4+ and CD8+ T cells. On average, a greater number of expanded clones characterised CD8+ T cells relative to CD4+. Expanded peripheral T-cell antigen specificity went undetermined.

The timepoints at which blood was sampled were baseline, cycle 4 day 1, and cycle 7 day 1. Sample: CD4+ or CD8+ T cells sorted from blood, taken in a trial of the OX40 agonist ivuxolimab. The receptor was isolated from an adult with an advanced solid tumor such as melanoma, head and neck, liver or kidney cancer. The chain has TRBV27 and TRBJ2-3, with D unclear. The CDR3 sequence: CASRLRGTDTQYF. CDR3 nucleotides: TGTGCCAGCAGGTTACGGGGCACAGATACGCAGTATTTT.